The entry below describes one T cell receptor beta chain. What it recognizes is unknown. The study made its TRB cDNA libraries by 5' RACE, adding UMI labels. From the 5' RACE reads, TCRdb lists one entry per CDR3 protein and no DNA. The sample's table shows approximately 90,000 distinct CDR3 sequences. The source of the sample is a study of CXCR3-negative and CXCR3-positive naive CD8 T cells. The CDR3 contains 13 residues. CDR1 and CDR2 (germline): SGHDN, FVKESK. Study-level results: Naive cells positive for CXCR3 carried more hydrophobic TRB CDR3s than CXCR3-negative ones.

The sample taken for sequencing was naive CXCR3+ CD8+ T cells from blood. Regarding subset: CD45RO-CCR7+CD27+CD95- naive CD8+ T cells expressing CXCR3 (TNR3+). This chain joins TRBV14 and TRBJ2-7; the TCRdb call, TRBD2, lacks DNA for checking. The TCR originated in a human donor in good health. Some clones in this sample may be carry-over from other donors' samples. The CDR3 reads CASSHSGSYEQYF. The complete variable domain, with remaining parts taken from reference TRBV14 and TRBJ2-7, reads EAGVTQFPSHSVIEKGQTVTLRCDPISGHDNLYWYRRVMGKEIKFLLHFVKESKQDESGMPNNRFLAERTGGTYSTLKVQPAELEDSGVYFCASSHSGSYEQYFGPGTRLTVT.